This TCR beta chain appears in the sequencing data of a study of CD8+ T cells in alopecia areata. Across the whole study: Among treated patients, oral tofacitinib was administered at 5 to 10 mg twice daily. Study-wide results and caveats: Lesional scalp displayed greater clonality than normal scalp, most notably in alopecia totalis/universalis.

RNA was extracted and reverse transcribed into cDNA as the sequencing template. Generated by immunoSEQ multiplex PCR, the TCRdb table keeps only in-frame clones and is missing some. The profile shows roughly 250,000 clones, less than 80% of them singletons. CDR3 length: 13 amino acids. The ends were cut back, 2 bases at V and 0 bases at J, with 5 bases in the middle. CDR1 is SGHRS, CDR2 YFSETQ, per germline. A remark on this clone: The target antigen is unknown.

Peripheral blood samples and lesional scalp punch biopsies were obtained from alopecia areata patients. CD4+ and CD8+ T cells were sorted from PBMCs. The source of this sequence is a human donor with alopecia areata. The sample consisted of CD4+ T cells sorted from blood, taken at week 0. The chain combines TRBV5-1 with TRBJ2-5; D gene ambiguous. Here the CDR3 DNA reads TGCGCCAGCAGCTTTGGGAACCAAGAGACCCAGTACTTC. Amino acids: CASSFGNQETQYF.